This T cell receptor (beta chain) was retrieved from a study of cytomegalovirus exposure and HLA in healthy donors. General study findings and limits: Fewer N-insertions than the roughly 670-donor mean were reportedly shown by an Asian-associated ancestry cluster in a later analysis. Researchers counted 164 TCR beta chains as cytomegalovirus-associated.

The CDR3 runs 11 residues. Germline-derived CDR1 and CDR2 are DFQATT and SNEGSKA (reference sequence). V shed 0 bases and J shed 8 bases, with 6 bases lying between them. Points on this clone: No antigen is known for it.

The primer mix had 60 Vbeta and 13 Jbeta primers. Original handling: Later, an analysis found roughly 80 million unique TCR beta chains, and approximately 10 million of these were shared. The table came from immunoSEQ multiplex PCR; TCRdb's copy has only in-frame clones and leaves some out. V and J calls and clone size are those listed in that table; D and trimming were worked out from the DNA. The sample yields 130,000 to 150,000 clones, 60% to 85% seen once. J is TRBJ2-3 and V is TRBV20-1; D not resolved. The receptor's source is a man between 35 and 55 years old in good health and CMV-seropositive. Sequencing was done on a sample of PBMCs. In nucleotides, the CDR3 is TGCAGTGCTAGAGATGGGCCTACGCAGTATTTT. Its protein is CSARDGPTQYF.